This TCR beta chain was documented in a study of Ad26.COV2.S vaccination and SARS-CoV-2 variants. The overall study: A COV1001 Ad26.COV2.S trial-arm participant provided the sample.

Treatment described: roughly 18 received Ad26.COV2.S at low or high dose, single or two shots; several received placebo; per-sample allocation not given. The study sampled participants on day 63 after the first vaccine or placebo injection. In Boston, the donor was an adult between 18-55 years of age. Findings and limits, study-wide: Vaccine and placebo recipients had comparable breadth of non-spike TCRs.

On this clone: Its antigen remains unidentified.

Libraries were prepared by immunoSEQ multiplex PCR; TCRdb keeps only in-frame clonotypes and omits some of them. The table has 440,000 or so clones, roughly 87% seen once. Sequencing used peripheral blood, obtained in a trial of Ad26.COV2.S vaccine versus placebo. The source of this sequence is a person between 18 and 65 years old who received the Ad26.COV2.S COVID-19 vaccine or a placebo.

CDR3 in DNA: TGTGCCAGCAGCACGACGACCCAGGGAACTTTCTTT. Amino acids: CASSTTTQGTFF. The genes are TRBV12-3 or TRBV12-4 and TRBJ1-1; possibly TRBD1 for D (5 bases). This CDR3 is 12 amino acids long. Trimming removed 6 bases at V and 12 bases at J, with 17 bases between.